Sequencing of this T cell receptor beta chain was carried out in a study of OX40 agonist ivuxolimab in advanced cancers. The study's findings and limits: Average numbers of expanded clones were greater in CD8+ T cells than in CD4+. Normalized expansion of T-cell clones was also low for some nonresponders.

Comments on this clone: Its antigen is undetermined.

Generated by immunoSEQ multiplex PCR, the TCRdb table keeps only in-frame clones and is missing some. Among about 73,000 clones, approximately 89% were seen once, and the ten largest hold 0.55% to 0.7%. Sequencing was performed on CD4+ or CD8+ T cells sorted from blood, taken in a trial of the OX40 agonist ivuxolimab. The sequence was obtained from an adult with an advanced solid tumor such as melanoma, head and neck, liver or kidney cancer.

The CDR3 protein is CASSLAYEQYF. DNA for the CDR3: TGTGCCAGCAGCTTGGCCTACGAGCAGTACTTC. The rearrangement uses TRBV5-8 and TRBJ2-7, with D hard to call. The CDR3 has 11 residues. Germline V lookup: CDR1 SGHTS, CDR2 YDEGEE. Trimming took 0 bases from V and 2 from J, leaving 0 bases between them.